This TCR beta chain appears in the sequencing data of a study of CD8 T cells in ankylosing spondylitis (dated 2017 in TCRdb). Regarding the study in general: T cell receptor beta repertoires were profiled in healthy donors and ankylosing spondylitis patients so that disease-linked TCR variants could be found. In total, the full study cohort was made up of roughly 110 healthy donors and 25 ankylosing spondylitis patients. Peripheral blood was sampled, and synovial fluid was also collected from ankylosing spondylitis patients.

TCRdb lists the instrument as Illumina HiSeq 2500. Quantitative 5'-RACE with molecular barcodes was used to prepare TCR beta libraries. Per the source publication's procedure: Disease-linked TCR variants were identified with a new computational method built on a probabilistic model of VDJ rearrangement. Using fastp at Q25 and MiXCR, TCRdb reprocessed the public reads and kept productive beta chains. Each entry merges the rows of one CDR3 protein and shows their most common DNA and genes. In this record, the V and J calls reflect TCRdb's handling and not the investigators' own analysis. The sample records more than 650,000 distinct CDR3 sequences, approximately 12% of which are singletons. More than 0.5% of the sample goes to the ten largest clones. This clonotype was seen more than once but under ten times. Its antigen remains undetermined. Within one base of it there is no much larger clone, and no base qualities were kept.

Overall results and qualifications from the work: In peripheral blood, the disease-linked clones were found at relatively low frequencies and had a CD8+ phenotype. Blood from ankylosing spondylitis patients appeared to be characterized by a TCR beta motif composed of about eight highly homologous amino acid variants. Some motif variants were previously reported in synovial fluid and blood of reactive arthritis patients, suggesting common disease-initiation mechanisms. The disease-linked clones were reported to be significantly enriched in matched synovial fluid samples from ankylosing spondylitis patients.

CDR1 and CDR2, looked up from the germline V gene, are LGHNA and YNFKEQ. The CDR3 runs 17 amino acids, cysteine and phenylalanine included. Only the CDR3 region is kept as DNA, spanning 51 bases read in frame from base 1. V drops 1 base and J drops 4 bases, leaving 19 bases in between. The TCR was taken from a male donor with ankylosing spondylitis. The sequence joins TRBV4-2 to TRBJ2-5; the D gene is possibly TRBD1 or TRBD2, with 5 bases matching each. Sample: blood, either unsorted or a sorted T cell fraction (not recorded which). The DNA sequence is TGTGCCAGCAGCCAAGGTTCCCTGGGGGAGATCGGAGAGACCCAGTACTTC. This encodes CASSQGSLGEIGETQYF.